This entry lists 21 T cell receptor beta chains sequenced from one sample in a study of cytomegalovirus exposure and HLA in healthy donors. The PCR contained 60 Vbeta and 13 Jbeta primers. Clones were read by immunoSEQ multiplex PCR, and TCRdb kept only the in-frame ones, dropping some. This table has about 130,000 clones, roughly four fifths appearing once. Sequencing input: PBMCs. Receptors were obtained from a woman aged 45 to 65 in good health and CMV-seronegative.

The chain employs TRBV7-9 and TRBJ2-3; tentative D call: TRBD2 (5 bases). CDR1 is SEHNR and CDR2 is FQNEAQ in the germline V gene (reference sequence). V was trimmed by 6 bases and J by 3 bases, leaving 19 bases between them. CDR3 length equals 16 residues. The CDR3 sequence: CASSPPAGVGTDTQYF. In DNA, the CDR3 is TGTGCCAGCAGTCCCCCCGCCGGGGTCGGAACAGATACGCAGTATTTT. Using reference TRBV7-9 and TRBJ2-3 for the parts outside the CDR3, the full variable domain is DTGVSQNPRHKITKRGQNVTFRCDPISEHNRLYWYRQTLGQGPEFLTYFQNEAQLEKSRLLSDRFSAERPKGSFSTLEIQRTEQGDSAMYLCASSPPAGVGTDTQYFGPGTRLTVL.

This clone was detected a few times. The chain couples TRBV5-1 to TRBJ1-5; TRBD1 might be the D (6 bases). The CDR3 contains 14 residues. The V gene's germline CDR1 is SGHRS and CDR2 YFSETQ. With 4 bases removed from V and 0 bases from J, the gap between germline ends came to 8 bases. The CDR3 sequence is CASSADSSNQPQHF. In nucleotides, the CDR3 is TGCGCCAGCAGCGCGGACAGTAGCAATCAGCCCCAGCATTTT. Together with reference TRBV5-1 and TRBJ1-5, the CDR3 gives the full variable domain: KAGVTQTPRYLIKTRGQQVTLSCSPISGHRSVSWYQQTPGQGLQFLFEYFSETQRNKGNFPGRFSGRQFSNSRSEMNVSTLELGDSALYLCASSADSSNQPQHFGDGTRLSIL.

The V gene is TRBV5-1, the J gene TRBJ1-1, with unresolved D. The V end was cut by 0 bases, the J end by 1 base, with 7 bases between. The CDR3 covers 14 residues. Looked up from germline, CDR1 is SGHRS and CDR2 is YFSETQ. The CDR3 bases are TGCGCCAGCAGCTTGGTGGCAGAGAACACTGAAGCTTTCTTT. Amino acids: CASSLVAENTEAFF.

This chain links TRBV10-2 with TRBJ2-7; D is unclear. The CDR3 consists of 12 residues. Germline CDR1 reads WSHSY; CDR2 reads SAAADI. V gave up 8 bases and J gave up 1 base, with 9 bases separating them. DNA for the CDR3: TGCGCCAGCGCGACGGGTTCCTACGAGCAGTACTTC. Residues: CASATGSYEQYF.

The CDR3 region is CASRQPGGQGAGGYTF. For the CDR3, the DNA is TGCGCCAGCAGACAGCCTGGAGGACAGGGGGCTGGTGGCTACACCTTC. This rearrangement joins TRBV4-1 to TRBJ1-2; TRBD1 aligns across 11 bases. CDR3 size: 16 residues. Trimming at V came to 6 bases and at J to 7 bases, leaving 13 bases not matched to a gene. Looked up from germline, CDR1 is MGHRA and CDR2 is YSYEKL.

In nucleotides, the CDR3 is TGTGCCAGCAGCCCCACCCTAAGGGGGCAGGGGATGAGCTCCTACGAGCAGTACTTC. Amino acids: CASSPTLRGQGMSSYEQYF. This chain connects TRBV21-1 to TRBJ2-7; TRBD1 is the table's D call, not checked against the DNA. TRBV21-1 is described as a pseudogene. CDR3 length equals 19 residues.

The CDR3 DNA is TGTGCCAGCAGCTTACCCCTAGGCGGGAGGGCCACCTACAATGAGCAGTTCTTC. Its translation: CASSLPLGGRATYNEQFF. V gene TRBV5-4 combines with J gene TRBJ2-1; 9 positions match TRBD2. Germline-derived CDR1 and CDR2 are SGHNT and YYREEE (reference sequence). The CDR3 contains 18 residues. V dropped 2 bases and J dropped 2; count of bases not matched to a gene: 11.

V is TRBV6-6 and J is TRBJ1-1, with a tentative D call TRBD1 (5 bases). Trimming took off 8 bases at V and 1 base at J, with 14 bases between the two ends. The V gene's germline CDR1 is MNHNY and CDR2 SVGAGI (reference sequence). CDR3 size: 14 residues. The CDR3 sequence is CASDGGLANTEAFF. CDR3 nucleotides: TGTGCCAGCGACGGGGGTCTGGCGAACACTGAAGCTTTCTTT.

The DNA of the CDR3 is TGCGCCAGCAGCCAAGAGAGGGAGGGCACAGATACGCAGTATTTT. Encoded protein: CASSQEREGTDTQYF. The J gene is TRBJ2-3, the V gene TRBV4-3, with D perhaps TRBD2 (6 bases). CDR3 length: 15 residues. Germline CDR1 and CDR2: LGHNA and YSLEER. The ends were cut back, 0 bases at V and 1 base at J, with 8 bases in the middle.

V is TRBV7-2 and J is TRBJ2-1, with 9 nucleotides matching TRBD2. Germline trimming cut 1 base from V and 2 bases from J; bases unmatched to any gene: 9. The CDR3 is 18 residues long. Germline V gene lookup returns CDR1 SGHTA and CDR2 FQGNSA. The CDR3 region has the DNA TGTGCCAGCAGCTTAGGAGGTCGCGGGAGGGGGCCCTACAATGAGCAGTTCTTC. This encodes CASSLGGRGRGPYNEQFF. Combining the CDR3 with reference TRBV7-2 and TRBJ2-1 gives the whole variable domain GAGVSQSPSNKVTEKGKDVELRCDPISGHTALYWYRQSLGQGLEFLIYFQGNSAPDKSGLPSDRFSAERTGGSVSTLTIQRTQQEDSAVYLCASSLGGRGRGPYNEQFFGPGTRLTVL.

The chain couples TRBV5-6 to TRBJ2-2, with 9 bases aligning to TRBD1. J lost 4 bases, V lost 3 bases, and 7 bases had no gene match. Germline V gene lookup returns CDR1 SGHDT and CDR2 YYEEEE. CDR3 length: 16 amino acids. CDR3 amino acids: CASSSTGGAGTGELFF. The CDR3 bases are TGTGCCAGCAGCTCTACAGGGGGCGCGGGCACCGGGGAGCTGTTTTTT. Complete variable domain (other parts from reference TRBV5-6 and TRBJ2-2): DAGVTQSPTHLIKTRGQQVTLRCSPKSGHDTVSWYQQALGQGPQFIFQYYEEEERQRGNFPDRFSGHQFPNYSSELNVNALLLGDSALYLCASSSTGGAGTGELFFGEGSRLTVL.

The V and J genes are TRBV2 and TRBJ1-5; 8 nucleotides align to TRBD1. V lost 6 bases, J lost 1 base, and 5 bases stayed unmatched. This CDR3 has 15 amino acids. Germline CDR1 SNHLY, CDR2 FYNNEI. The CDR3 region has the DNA TGTGCCAGCAGAGCACAGGGGGTGAGCAATCAGCCCCAGCATTTT. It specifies CASRAQGVSNQPQHF.

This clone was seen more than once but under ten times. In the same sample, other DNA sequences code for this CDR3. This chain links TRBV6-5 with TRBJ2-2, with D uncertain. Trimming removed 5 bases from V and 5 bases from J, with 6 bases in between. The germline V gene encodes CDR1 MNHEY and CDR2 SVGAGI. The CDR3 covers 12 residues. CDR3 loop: CASSRGTGELFF. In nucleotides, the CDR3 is TGTGCCAGCAGTCGAGGAACCGGGGAGCTGTTTTTT.

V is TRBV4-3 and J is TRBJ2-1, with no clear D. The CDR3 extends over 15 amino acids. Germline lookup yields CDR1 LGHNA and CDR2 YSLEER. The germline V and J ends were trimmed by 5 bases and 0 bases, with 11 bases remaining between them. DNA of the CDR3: TGCGCCAGCAGCGTCCACAGAAGCTCCTACAATGAGCAGTTCTTC. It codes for CASSVHRSSYNEQFF.

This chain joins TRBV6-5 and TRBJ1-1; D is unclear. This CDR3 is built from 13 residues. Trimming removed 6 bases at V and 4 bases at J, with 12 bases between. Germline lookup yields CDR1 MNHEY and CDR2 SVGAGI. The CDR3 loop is CASRKNLGTEAFF. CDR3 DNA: TGTGCCAGCAGGAAGAACCTAGGCACTGAAGCTTTCTTT.

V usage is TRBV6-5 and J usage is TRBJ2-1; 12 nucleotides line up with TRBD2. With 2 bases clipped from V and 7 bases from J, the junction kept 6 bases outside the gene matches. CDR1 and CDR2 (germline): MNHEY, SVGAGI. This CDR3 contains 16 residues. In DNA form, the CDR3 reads TGTGCCAGCAGTTACACCGGGACTAGCGGGTCGAATGAGCAGTTCTTC. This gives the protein CASSYTGTSGSNEQFF.

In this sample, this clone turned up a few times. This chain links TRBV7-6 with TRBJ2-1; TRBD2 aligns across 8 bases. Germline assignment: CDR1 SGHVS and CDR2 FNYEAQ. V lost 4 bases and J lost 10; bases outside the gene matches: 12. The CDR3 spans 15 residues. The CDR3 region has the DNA TGTGCCAGCAGCTCAACCTCCCTACTAGCGGAGGAGCAGTTCTTC. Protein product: CASSSTSLLAEEQFF.

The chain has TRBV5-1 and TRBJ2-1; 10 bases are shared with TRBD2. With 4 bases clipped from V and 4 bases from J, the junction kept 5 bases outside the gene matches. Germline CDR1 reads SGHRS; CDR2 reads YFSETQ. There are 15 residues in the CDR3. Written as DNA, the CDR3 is TGCGCCAGCAGCCTCCGACTAGCGGGTTACAATGAGCAGTTCTTC. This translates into CASSLRLAGYNEQFF.

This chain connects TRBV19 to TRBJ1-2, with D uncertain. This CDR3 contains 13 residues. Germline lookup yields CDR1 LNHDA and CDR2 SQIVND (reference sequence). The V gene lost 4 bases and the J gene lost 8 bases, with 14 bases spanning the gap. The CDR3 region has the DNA TGTGCCAGTAGTACACGACCGGGTCGGGGCTACACCTTC. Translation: CASSTRPGRGYTF.

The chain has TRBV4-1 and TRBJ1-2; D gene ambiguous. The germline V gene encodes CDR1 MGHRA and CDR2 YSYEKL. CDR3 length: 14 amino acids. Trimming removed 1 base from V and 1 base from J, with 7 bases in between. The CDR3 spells CASSQVGLNYGYTF. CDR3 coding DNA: TGCGCCAGCAGCCAAGTTGGCCTTAACTATGGCTACACCTTC.

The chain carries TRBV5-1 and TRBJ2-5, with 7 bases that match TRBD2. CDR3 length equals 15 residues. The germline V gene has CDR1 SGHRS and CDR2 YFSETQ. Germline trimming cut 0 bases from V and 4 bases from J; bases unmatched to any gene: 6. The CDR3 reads CASSLGGSLRETQYF. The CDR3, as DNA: TGCGCCAGCAGCTTGGGCGGGAGCTTGCGAGAGACCCAGTACTTC.